In its sample, the clone carrying this T cell receptor (beta chain) was seen many times. Its antigen is unknown. The sample belongs to a study of T cells after posttransplantation cyclophosphamide. Study observations and caveats: Blood and skin or GI T cell repertoires showed limited TRB overlap. TRB clonality was highly associated with recipient CMV seropositivity and reactivation. Later post-transplant blood repertoires were often dominated by donor CD8+ memory clones.

Sequencing was performed with immunoSEQ multiplex PCR; in TCRdb, only in-frame clones are kept and a portion is missing. The sample yields around 3,100 clones, without any singletons. A marrow graft followed busulfan-fludarabine conditioning, with cyclophosphamide on days +3 and +4. The germline gives CDR1 ENHRY, CDR2 SYGVKD. The CDR3 has 11 residues. Trimming took 6 bases from V and 5 from J, leaving 8 bases between them. This receptor was identified in a female patient between 40 and 50 years old who received an allogeneic stem cell transplant from a related donor, was CMV-positive, and had no GVHD. Part of the T cells may come from the graft donor. The source material was PBMCs, sampled 84 days after allogeneic stem cell transplant with posttransplant cyclophosphamide. The rearrangement links TRBV10-3 to TRBJ2-7; perhaps TRBD1 as D (6 bases). CDR3 loop: CAISRGDEQYF. CDR3 nucleotide sequence: TGTGCCATCAGCAGGGGAGACGAGCAGTACTTC.